The 9 T cell receptor beta chains listed next were all sequenced from one sample in a study of cytomegalovirus exposure and HLA in healthy donors (dated by TCRdb to 2016 to 2017). The library was produced with the immunoSEQ multiplex PCR assay. For the multiplex PCR, a mixture combining 60 forward primers for TCR Vbeta segments and 13 reverse primers for TCR Jbeta segments was used. As stored in TCRdb, this immuneACCESS dataset retains in-frame rearrangements with V and J assigned. A fraction of the clones does not appear; measured against another copy, unresolved V genes explain less than half of the discrepancy, and the remainder lacks a known reason. The sample table holds a few hundred thousand clones, of which roughly 85% were seen once. Of the sample, around 1.7% is held by the ten largest clones. The sample comprised PBMCs. The receptor set was obtained from a man younger than 35 in good health and CMV-seronegative.

The V and J genes are TRBV28 and TRBJ1-2; 9 nucleotides match TRBD1. Per the germline V gene, CDR1 is MDHEN and CDR2 is SYDVKM. The CDR3 covers 15 residues. J was trimmed by 4 bases and V by 5 bases; bases with no gene match: 8. The CDR3, as DNA: TGTGCCAGCAGTCCCTTACAGGGGGCGAGCTATGGCTACACCTTC. It translates to CASSPLQGASYGYTF.

This clone was counted at least ten times. The V and J genes are TRBV10-3 and TRBJ1-1, with a possible D match to TRBD1 (6 bases). CDR1 is ENHRY and CDR2 is SYGVKD in the germline V gene. Trimming shortened V by 5 bases and J by 4 bases, and 20 bases separated the two germline ends. The CDR3 loop spans 16 amino acids. The CDR3 sequence is CAISKMGRDTPTEAFF. The CDR3 coding sequence is TGTGCCATCAGTAAGATGGGCCGGGACACACCCACTGAAGCTTTCTTT.

The rearrangement uses TRBV5-1 and TRBJ2-7, with D possibly being TRBD1 (5 bases). Germline CDR1 and CDR2: SGHRS and YFSETQ. This CDR3 region has 11 residues. Trimming stripped 5 bases from V and 4 bases from J, with 7 bases between. CDR3 nucleotides: TGCGCCAGCAGTCAGGGATACGAGCAGTACTTC. It specifies CASSQGYEQYF.

This clone was seen a handful of times. The chain employs TRBV11-3 and TRBJ2-7, with 9 bases aligning to TRBD1. The length of the CDR3 is 16 residues. Trimming took 2 bases from V and 5 from J; bases not matched to a gene: 10. Germline-derived CDR1 and CDR2 are SGHNT and YENEEA. In DNA, the CDR3 is TGTGCCAGCAGCTTACCCACCGGGACAGGGATGGACGAGCAGTACTTC. This translates into CASSLPTGTGMDEQYF.

The chain uses TRBV4-3 and TRBJ1-3; 7 bases are shared with TRBD1. The CDR3 consists of 17 residues. The trim removed 2 bases at V and 1 base at J, leaving 8 bases unmatched. Germline CDR1 LGHNA, CDR2 YSLEER. This chain's CDR3 is CASSQRYRGPSGNTIYF. The CDR3 DNA reads TGCGCCAGCAGCCAACGGTACAGGGGCCCTTCTGGAAACACCATATATTTT.

CDR3: CASGSEWAQSSYEQYF. The CDR3 coding sequence is TGTGCCAGCGGGAGTGAGTGGGCTCAAAGCTCCTACGAGCAGTACTTC. The chain employs TRBV27 and TRBJ2-7, with D perhaps matching TRBD2 (5 bases). The CDR3 sequence is 16 residues long. In germline, CDR1 is MNHEY, CDR2 SMNVEV (reference sequence). Deletions cut 8 bases from V and 0 bases from J, with 20 bases between.

CDR3 bases: TGTGCCAGCAGCTTAGAGGGGGTTGCGGCTAATGAAAAACTGTTTTTT. The encoded protein is CASSLEGVAANEKLFF. The genes are TRBV7-8 and TRBJ1-4, with D perhaps matching TRBD1 (6 bases). The CDR3 loop spans 16 amino acids. The V gene lost 1 base and the J gene lost 3 bases, with 12 bases spanning the gap. Germline V gives CDR1 SGHVS, CDR2 FQNEAQ.

This clone was recorded only once. The chain joins TRBV27 to TRBJ2-3, with 8 bases fitting TRBD2. Germline lookup yields CDR1 MNHEY and CDR2 SMNVEV (reference sequence). The CDR3 consists of 15 residues. After removal of 5 bases from V and 3 bases from J, the junction contained 7 bases not matched to a gene. The CDR3 DNA reads TGTGCCAGCAGTCGTATCCGGGAGGGGACAGATACGCAGTATTTT. Amino acid sequence: CASSRIREGTDTQYF.

This rearrangement joins TRBV6-6 to TRBJ1-1; D is undetermined. Trimming shortened V by 5 bases and J by 5 bases, and 9 bases separated the two germline ends. CDR1 and CDR2 from the germline V gene are MNHNY and SVGAGI (reference sequence). The CDR3 runs 12 residues. The CDR3 loop is CASSDTLTEAFF. In nucleotides, the CDR3 is TGTGCCAGCAGTGACACGTTAACTGAAGCTTTCTTT.